This TCR beta chain was retrieved from a study of CD8 T cell repertoires and HIV-1 epitope variants. Study information: Controls included no peptide, Ebola AY9 epitope, and a CMV, EBV, flu pool. General study points: Nine antigen-specific TCR beta clonotypes were found; five or six seemed cross-reactive to variants.

As to this clone: The target antigen is unknown.

This CDR3 is 12 amino acids long. Looked up from germline, CDR1 is SQVTM and CDR2 is ANQGSEA. Trimming stripped 4 bases from V and 4 bases from J, with 9 bases between. TCRdb's table, derived via immunoSEQ multiplex PCR, lists solely in-frame clones and lacks some. The sample holds about 95,000 clones, almost 75% seen once. This chain links TRBV29-1 with TRBJ2-3, with D maybe TRBD1 (5 bases). Sequencing was performed on uncultured baseline CD8+ T cells from peripheral blood mononuclear cells (PBMCs). This TCR derives from a male donor with HIV. In nucleotides, the CDR3 is TGCAGCGTTGCCAGGGAATCAGATACGCAGTATTTT. This translates into CSVARESDTQYF.